Below, 28 T cell receptor beta chains from the same sample are listed, as sequenced in a study of control samples from healthy donors and cancer patients. Produced via immunoSEQ multiplex PCR; TCRdb's table is partial and in-frame only. The sample has roughly 130,000 clones, roughly 91% seen once. Sequencing was performed on PBMCs. The receptor set was obtained from a man in his fifties with head and neck cancer.

This chain joins TRBV28 and TRBJ1-4; TRBD1 is a possible D gene (5 bases). The CDR3 is made up of 15 amino acids. Trimming removed 5 bases at V and 0 bases at J, with 10 bases between. Germline loops: CDR1 MDHEN, CDR2 SYDVKM. This chain's CDR3 is CASSGQQATNEKLFF. CDR3 coding DNA: TGTGCCAGCAGTGGCCAACAGGCAACTAATGAAAAACTGTTTTTT.

The chain carries TRBV24-1 and TRBJ2-6; the D is unclear. Germline CDR1 and CDR2: KGHDR and SFDVKD. Trimming removed 4 bases at V and 4 bases at J, with 13 bases between. This CDR3 comprises 16 residues. CDR3 in amino acids: CATSDQSGPGANVLTF. The CDR3 coding sequence is TGTGCCACCAGTGACCAGTCCGGGCCCGGGGCCAACGTCCTGACTTTC.

The V call is TRBV6-5, the J call TRBJ2-1; D possibly corresponds to TRBD2 (5 bases). The CDR3 contains 16 residues. Trimming removed 0 bases from V and 2 bases from J, with 11 bases in between. From germline, CDR1 is MNHEY and CDR2 SVGAGI. The CDR3 sequence: CASSYSTGSTYNEQFF. The CDR3 nucleotides are TGTGCCAGCAGTTACTCGACGGGATCCACCTACAATGAGCAGTTCTTC.

The chain has TRBV5-4 and TRBJ2-7; 15 bases match TRBD2. The J segment lost 3 bases and the V segment lost 3 bases, leaving 7 bases of the junction unmatched. The length of the CDR3 is 17 residues. The germline V gene encodes CDR1 SGHNT and CDR2 YYREEE (reference sequence). CDR3 coding DNA: TGTGCCAGCAGCTCGCCGGGACTAGCGGGGGGTAGCTACGAGCAGTACTTC. It is translated as CASSSPGLAGGSYEQYF.

The V gene is TRBV7-8, the J gene TRBJ2-4, with D maybe TRBD1 (6 bases). This CDR3 is 16 amino acids long. V gave up 5 bases and J gave up 1 base, with 15 bases separating them. Germline values: CDR1 SGHVS, CDR2 FQNEAQ. DNA for the CDR3: TGTGCCAGCAGCCCTAACAGGGCCGGGGCCAAAAACATTCAGTACTTC. Translating gives CASSPNRAGAKNIQYF.

CDR3 coding DNA: TGTGCCAGCTCACCACGGGGGTCTCAAGAGACCCAGTACTTC. This encodes CASSPRGSQETQYF. The chain combines TRBV18 with TRBJ2-5; the D call may be TRBD1 or TRBD2 (5 bases each). V was pared by 1 base and J by 2 bases, with 8 bases between. The CDR3 loop spans 14 amino acids. In germline, CDR1 is KGHSH, CDR2 LQKENI.

The V and J genes are TRBV4-3 and TRBJ1-6; D ambiguous. Germline V CDR1 and CDR2: LGHNA, YSLEER. The CDR3 contains 12 residues. V gave up 4 bases and J gave up 13 bases, with 11 bases separating them. The DNA of the CDR3 is TGCGCCAGCAGCCCGCTCAGTGGGCCCCTCCACTTT. Translation: CASSPLSGPLHF.

The chain couples TRBV6-1 to TRBJ1-3; D ambiguous. The length of the CDR3 is 16 residues. V was trimmed by 2 bases and J by 1 base, leaving 12 bases between them. Germline CDR1 is MNHNS and CDR2 is SASEGT. The CDR3 reads CASSERGSLSGNTIYF. Here the CDR3 DNA reads TGTGCCAGCAGTGAAAGAGGCAGCTTATCTGGAAACACCATATATTTT.

The chain uses TRBV4-3 and TRBJ1-1; possible D gene TRBD1, 5 bases. This CDR3 region has 15 residues. CDR1 is LGHNA and CDR2 is YSLEER in the germline V gene. With 4 bases removed from V and 2 bases from J, the gap between germline ends came to 14 bases. CDR3 nucleotides: TGCGCCAGCAGCCTTCGGGGCGCGGGAAACACTGAAGCTTTCTTT. This codes for CASSLRGAGNTEAFF.

This clone was detected only once. The chain has TRBV5-1 and TRBJ2-2; 9 nucleotides match TRBD2. V trimming: 9 bases; J trimming: 7 bases; junction bases outside the gene matches: 13. There are 15 residues in the CDR3. Germline lookup yields CDR1 SGHRS and CDR2 YFSETQ. The CDR3 is CATTSRGGASGELFF. Here the CDR3 DNA reads TGCGCCACCACCAGCCGCGGGGGGGCCAGCGGGGAGCTGTTTTTT.

J is TRBJ2-1 and V is TRBV5-4; D might be TRBD2 (6 bases). Germline loops: CDR1 SGHNT, CDR2 YYREEE (reference sequence). The CDR3 is made up of 15 amino acids. Trimming removed 4 bases from V and 0 bases from J, with 11 bases in between. Written as DNA, the CDR3 is TGTGCCAGCAGCCGGGGGTCCAGCTCCTACAATGAGCAGTTCTTC. Translated: CASSRGSSSYNEQFF.

The chain links TRBV7-6 to TRBJ1-1, with TRBD1 matching 8 bases. Germline V gives CDR1 SGHVS, CDR2 FNYEAQ. CDR3 length: 16 residues. Trimming removed 4 bases from V and 0 bases from J; junction bases left unmatched: 7. The CDR3 nucleotides read TGTGCCAGCAGCTCCCCCCGGACAGGGATGAACACTGAAGCTTTCTTT. Translated: CASSSPRTGMNTEAFF. Supplemented by reference TRBV7-6 and TRBJ1-1, the full variable domain reads GAGVSQSPRYKVTKRGQDVALRCDPISGHVSLYWYRQALGQGPEFLTYFNYEAQQDKSGLPNDRFSAERPEGSISTLTIQRTEQRDSAMYRCASSSPRTGMNTEAFFGQGTRLTVV.

Here the CDR3 reads CASRPISQTGGNYGYTF. The CDR3 DNA reads as TGTGCCAGCAGACCGATATCCCAAACAGGGGGCAACTATGGCTACACCTTC. V is TRBV21-1 and J is TRBJ1-2; the listed D gene, TRBD1, was not tested against the DNA. TRBV21-1 has pseudogene status. This CDR3 comprises 17 residues.

The chain recombines TRBV24-1 with TRBJ2-3; D is unresolved. The CDR3 is 11 amino acids. The V gene's germline CDR1 is KGHDR and CDR2 SFDVKD. Trimming took 9 bases from V and 7 from J, leaving 10 bases between them. CDR3 nucleotide sequence: TGTGCCACCGCACACCAGAATACGCAGTATTTT. Its protein is CATAHQNTQYF.

J is TRBJ2-7 and V is TRBV12-3 or TRBV12-4; the match to TRBD2 covers 7 bases. Germline trimming cut 6 bases from V and 1 base from J; bases unmatched to any gene: 3. This CDR3 contains 13 residues. Here the CDR3 DNA reads TGTGCCAGCAGGCGTAGCGGGTCCTACGAGCAGTACTTC. Translation: CASRRSGSYEQYF.

The J gene is TRBJ1-2, the V gene TRBV25-1; the D gene is possibly TRBD1 (5 bases). This CDR3 has 12 amino acids. Germline values: CDR1 MGHDK, CDR2 SYGVNS. V was pared by 5 bases and J by 7 bases, with 11 bases between. Written as DNA, the CDR3 is TGTGCCAGCAGTTTCGGACAAAGTGGCTACACCTTC. It specifies CASSFGQSGYTF.

This clone was detected a few times. V gene TRBV5-4 combines with J gene TRBJ1-6; no firm D call. V lost 0 bases to trimming and J lost 8 bases, with 15 bases between them. The CDR3 has 16 amino acids. The V gene's germline CDR1 is SGHNT and CDR2 YYREEE (reference sequence). DNA of the CDR3: TGTGCCAGCAGCTTGGGTGGAGTCGGCCAATATTCACCCCTCCACTTT. The encoded protein is CASSLGGVGQYSPLHF.

This sequence joins TRBV4-2 and TRBJ2-5, with D perhaps being TRBD1 or TRBD2 (7 bases each). The CDR3 consists of 17 residues. Trimming removed 4 bases at V and 5 bases at J, with 23 bases between. The germline V gene encodes CDR1 LGHNA and CDR2 YNFKEQ. CDR3 sequence: CASSRGPEGAGGETQYF. The CDR3 nucleotides read TGTGCCAGCAGCCGGGGCCCAGAGGGGGCCGGGGGGGAGACCCAGTACTTC.

The J gene is TRBJ1-2, the V gene TRBV5-8, with a tentative D call TRBD1 (5 bases). The CDR3 sequence is 13 residues long. Germline CDR1 reads SGHTS; CDR2 reads YDEGEE. V was clipped by 0 bases and J by 4 bases, with 7 bases between them. CDR3 sequence reads: CASSLGQSYGYTF. CDR3 DNA sequence: TGTGCCAGCAGCTTGGGACAGTCCTATGGCTACACCTTC. Drawing the rest from reference TRBV5-8 and TRBJ1-2, the complete variable domain is EAGVTQSPTHLIKTRGQQATLRCSPISGHTSVYWYQQALGLGLQFLLWYDEGEERNRGNFPPRFSGRQFPNYSSELNVNALELEDSALYLCASSLGQSYGYTFGSGTRLTVV.

This sequence joins TRBV28 and TRBJ2-2; D may be TRBD2 (5 bases). Per the germline V gene, CDR1 is MDHEN and CDR2 is SYDVKM. The V end was cut by 0 bases, the J end by 3 bases, with 5 bases between. The CDR3 spans 14 residues. The CDR3 nucleotides are TGTGCCAGCAGTTTATGGAGGGACACCGGGGAGCTGTTTTTT. It specifies CASSLWRDTGELFF.

This clone was recorded once. The chain joins TRBV15 to TRBJ1-1; TRBD1 is a possible D gene (6 bases). V gave up 5 bases and J gave up 0 bases, with 13 bases separating them. Per the germline V gene, CDR1 is LNHNV and CDR2 is YYDKDF (reference sequence). This CDR3 has 15 residues. CDR3 nucleotide sequence: TGTGCCACCAGCTGGCGAGGACAGCTGAACACTGAAGCTTTCTTT. It specifies CATSWRGQLNTEAFF.

The chain recombines TRBV7-3 with TRBJ2-5; D gene unclear. This CDR3 comprises 15 residues. CDR1 and CDR2 from the germline V gene are SGHTA and FQGTGA. V lost 6 bases and J lost 4, with 18 bases in between. CDR3 in amino acids: CASRKNMGPRETQYF. CDR3 bases: TGTGCCAGCAGGAAAAATATGGGTCCCCGAGAGACCCAGTACTTC. The variable domain in full, completed from reference TRBV7-3 and TRBJ2-5, reads GAGVSQTPSNKVTEKGKYVELRCDPISGHTALYWYRQSLGQGPEFLIYFQGTGAADDSGLPNDRFFAVRPEGSVSTLKIQRTERGDSAVYLCASRKNMGPRETQYFGPGTRLLVL.

This clone was found once. The chain uses TRBV28 and TRBJ2-7; a weak D match, TRBD2 (5 bases). CDR1 MDHEN and CDR2 SYDVKM come from the germline V gene. There are 15 residues in the CDR3. The ends were cut back, 5 bases at V and 0 bases at J, with 14 bases in the middle. This chain's CDR3 is CASSPGLTPSYEQYF. The DNA of the CDR3 is TGTGCCAGCAGTCCAGGACTGACCCCCTCCTACGAGCAGTACTTC.

This clone was seen once. V and J are TRBV4-2 and TRBJ2-2; 7 positions agree with TRBD1. Trimming took 0 bases from V and 7 from J; bases not matched to a gene: 2. Germline V gene lookup returns CDR1 LGHNA and CDR2 YNFKEQ. This CDR3 comprises 14 residues. This chain's CDR3 is CASSQDRGIGELFF. CDR3 DNA sequence: TGTGCCAGCAGCCAAGACAGGGGGATCGGGGAGCTGTTTTTT.

Here the CDR3 reads CASSSIGQETQYF. CDR3 nucleotides: TGTGCCAGCAGTTCGATAGGGCAAGAGACCCAGTACTTC. V is TRBV27 and J is TRBJ2-5; D uncertain. The length of the CDR3 is 13 residues. V lost 4 bases, J lost 2 bases, and 8 bases lay in between. Germline values: CDR1 MNHEY, CDR2 SMNVEV (reference sequence).

The chain combines TRBV27 with TRBJ2-7; 8 bases line up with TRBD2. CDR1 MNHEY and CDR2 SMNVEV come from the germline V gene (reference sequence). The CDR3 length is 14 residues. Losses at the gene ends were 8 bases for V and 6 bases for J; bases not matched to a gene: 12. The CDR3 spells CASGATSALLEQYF. The CDR3 nucleotides are TGTGCCAGCGGGGCGACTAGCGCCCTCCTCGAGCAGTACTTC.

The chain links TRBV6-2 or TRBV6-3 to TRBJ2-3; D may be TRBD2 (6 bases). The V and J ends lost 2 bases and 2 bases respectively, with 17 bases between them. This CDR3 is built from 17 residues. Germline CDR1 reads MNHEY; CDR2 reads SVGEGT. CDR3 bases: TGTGCCAGCAGTTACCCTAGCAAGGGACTGCACACAGATACGCAGTATTTT. Protein: CASSYPSKGLHTDTQYF.

The rearrangement joins TRBV29-1 to TRBJ1-3, with D unresolved. V lost 4 bases to trimming and J lost 0 bases, with 4 bases between them. CDR1 SQVTM and CDR2 ANQGSEA come from the germline V gene. The CDR3 runs to 12 residues. The CDR3: CSVAISGNTIYF. As DNA, the CDR3 is TGCAGCGTTGCGATCTCTGGAAACACCATATATTTT.